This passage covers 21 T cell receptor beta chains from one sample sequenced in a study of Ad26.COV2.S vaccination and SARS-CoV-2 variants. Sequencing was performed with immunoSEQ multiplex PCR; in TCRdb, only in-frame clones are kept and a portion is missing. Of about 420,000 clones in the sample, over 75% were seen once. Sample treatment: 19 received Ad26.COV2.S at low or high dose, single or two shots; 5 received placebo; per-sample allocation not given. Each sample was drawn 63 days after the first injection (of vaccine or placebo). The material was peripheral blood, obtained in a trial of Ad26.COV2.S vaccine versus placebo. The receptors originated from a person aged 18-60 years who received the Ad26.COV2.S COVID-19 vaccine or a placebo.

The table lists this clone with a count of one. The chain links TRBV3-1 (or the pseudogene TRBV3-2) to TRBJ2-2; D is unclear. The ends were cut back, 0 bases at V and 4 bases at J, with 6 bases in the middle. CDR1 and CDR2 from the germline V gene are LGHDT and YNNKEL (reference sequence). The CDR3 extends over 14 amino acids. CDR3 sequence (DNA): TGTGCCAGCAGCCAAGATCCCTTCACCGGGGAGCTGTTTTTT. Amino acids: CASSQDPFTGELFF.

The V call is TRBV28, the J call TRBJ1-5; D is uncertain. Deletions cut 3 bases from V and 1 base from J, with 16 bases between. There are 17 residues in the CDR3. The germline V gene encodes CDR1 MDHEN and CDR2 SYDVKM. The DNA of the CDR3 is TGTGCCAGCAGTTTGGGGTGGACGAGCGCCAGCAATCAGCCCCAGCATTTT. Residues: CASSLGWTSASNQPQHF.

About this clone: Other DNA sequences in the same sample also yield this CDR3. CDR3 residues: CASSLVGGNTGELFF. CDR3 nucleotide sequence: TGCGCCAGCAGCTTGGTCGGGGGTAACACCGGGGAGCTGTTTTTT. The chain couples TRBV5-1 to TRBJ2-2, with a possible D match to TRBD2 (6 bases). The CDR3 sequence is 15 residues long. Germline-derived CDR1 and CDR2 are SGHRS and YFSETQ. Deletions cut 0 bases from V and 2 bases from J, with 8 bases between.

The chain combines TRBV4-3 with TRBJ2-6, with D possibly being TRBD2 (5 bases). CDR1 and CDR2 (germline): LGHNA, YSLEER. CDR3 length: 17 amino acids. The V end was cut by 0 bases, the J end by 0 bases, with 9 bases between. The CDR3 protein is CASSQDIGSSGANVLTF. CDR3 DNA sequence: TGCGCCAGCAGCCAAGATATAGGGAGCTCTGGGGCCAACGTCCTGACTTTC.

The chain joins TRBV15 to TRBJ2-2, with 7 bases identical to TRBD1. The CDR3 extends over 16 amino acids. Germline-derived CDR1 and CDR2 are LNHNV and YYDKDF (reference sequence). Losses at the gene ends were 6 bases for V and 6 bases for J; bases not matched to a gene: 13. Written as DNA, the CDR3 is TGTGCCACCAGTAAAGCTGGGACAGTCAGTTCCGGGGAGCTGTTTTTT. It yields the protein CATSKAGTVSSGELFF.

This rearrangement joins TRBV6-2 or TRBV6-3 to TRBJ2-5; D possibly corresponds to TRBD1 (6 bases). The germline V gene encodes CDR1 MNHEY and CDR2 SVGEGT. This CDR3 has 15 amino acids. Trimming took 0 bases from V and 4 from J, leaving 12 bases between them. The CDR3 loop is CASSYSRTEGETQYF. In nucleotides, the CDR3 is TGTGCCAGCAGTTACTCGAGGACAGAAGGAGAGACCCAGTACTTC.

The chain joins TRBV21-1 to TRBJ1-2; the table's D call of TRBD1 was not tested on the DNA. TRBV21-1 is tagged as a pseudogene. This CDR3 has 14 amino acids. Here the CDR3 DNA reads TGTGCCAGGACTACAGGGGACAATCTCTATGGCTACACCTTC. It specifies CARTTGDNLYGYTF.

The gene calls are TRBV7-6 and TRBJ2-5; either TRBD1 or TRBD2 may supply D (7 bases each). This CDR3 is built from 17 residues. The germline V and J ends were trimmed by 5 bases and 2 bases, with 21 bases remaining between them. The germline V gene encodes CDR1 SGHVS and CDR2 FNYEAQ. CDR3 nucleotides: TGTGCCAGCAGCCTCAGGGGGGGCTCCCTAAGACAAGAGACCCAGTACTTC. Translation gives CASSLRGGSLRQETQYF.

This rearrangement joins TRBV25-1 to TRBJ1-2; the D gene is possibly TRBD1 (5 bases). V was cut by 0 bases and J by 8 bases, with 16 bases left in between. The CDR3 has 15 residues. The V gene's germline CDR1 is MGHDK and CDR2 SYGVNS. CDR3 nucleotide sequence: TGTGCCAGCAGTGAATATGACAGTTCCGTAGGGGGCTACACCTTC. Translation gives CASSEYDSSVGGYTF.

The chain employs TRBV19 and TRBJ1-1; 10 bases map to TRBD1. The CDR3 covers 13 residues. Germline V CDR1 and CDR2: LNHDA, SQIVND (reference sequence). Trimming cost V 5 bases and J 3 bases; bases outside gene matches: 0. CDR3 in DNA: TGTGCCAGTAGTGGACAGGGGGACACTGAAGCTTTCTTT. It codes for CASSGQGDTEAFF.

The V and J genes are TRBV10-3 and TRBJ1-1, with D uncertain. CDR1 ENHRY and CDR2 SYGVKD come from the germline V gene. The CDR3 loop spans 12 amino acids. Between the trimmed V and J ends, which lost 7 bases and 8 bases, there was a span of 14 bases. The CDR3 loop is CAITEIPGEAFF. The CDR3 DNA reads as TGTGCCATCACCGAGATCCCGGGAGAAGCTTTCTTT.

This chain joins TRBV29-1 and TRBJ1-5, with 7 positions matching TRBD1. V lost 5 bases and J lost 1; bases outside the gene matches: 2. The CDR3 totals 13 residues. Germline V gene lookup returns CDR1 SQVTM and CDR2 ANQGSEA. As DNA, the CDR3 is TGCAGCGTTCGACAGGGAAGCAATCAGCCCCAGCATTTT. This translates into CSVRQGSNQPQHF.

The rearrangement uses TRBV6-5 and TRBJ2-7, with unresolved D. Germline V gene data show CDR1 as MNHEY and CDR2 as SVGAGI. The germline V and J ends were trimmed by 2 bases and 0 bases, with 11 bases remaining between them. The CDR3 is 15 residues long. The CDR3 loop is CASSYGQESSYEQYF. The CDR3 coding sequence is TGTGCCAGCAGTTACGGCCAGGAAAGCTCCTACGAGCAGTACTTC.

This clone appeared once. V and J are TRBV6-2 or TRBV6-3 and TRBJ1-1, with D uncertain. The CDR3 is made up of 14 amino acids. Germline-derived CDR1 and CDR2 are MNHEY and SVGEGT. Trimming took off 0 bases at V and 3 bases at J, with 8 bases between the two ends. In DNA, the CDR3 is TGTGCCAGCAGTTACTCATCACGGCACACTGAAGCTTTCTTT. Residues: CASSYSSRHTEAFF.

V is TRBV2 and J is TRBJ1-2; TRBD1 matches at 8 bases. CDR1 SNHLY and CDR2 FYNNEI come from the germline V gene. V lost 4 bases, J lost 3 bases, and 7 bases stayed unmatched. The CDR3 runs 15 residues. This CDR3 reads CASSGAPTGDYGYTF. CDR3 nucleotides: TGTGCCAGCAGTGGAGCCCCGACAGGGGACTATGGCTACACCTTC. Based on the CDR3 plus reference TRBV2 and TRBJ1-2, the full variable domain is EPEVTQTPSHQVTQMGQEVILRCVPISNHLYFYWYRQILGQKVEFLVSFYNNEISEKSEIFDDQFSVERPDGSNFTLKIRSTKLEDSAMYFCASSGAPTGDYGYTFGSGTRLTVV.

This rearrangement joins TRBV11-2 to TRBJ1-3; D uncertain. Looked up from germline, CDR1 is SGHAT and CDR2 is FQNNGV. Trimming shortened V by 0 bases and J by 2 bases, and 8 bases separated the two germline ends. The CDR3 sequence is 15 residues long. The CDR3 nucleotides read TGTGCCAGCAGCTTAGATAGGCCAGCTGGAAACACCATATATTTT. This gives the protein CASSLDRPAGNTIYF.

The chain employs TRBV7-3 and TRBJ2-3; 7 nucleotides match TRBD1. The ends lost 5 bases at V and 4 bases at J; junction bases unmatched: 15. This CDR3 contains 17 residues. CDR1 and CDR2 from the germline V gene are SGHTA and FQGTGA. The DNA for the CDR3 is TGTGCCAGCAGCCTACGGGGTCGCAGGGGGAATTCAGATACGCAGTATTTT. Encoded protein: CASSLRGRRGNSDTQYF.

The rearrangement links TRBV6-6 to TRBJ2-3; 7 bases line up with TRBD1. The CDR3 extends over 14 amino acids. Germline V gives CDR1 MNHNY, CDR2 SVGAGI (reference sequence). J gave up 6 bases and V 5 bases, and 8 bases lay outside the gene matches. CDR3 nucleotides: TGTGCCAGCAGTCTCGGACAGGTCGCCGATACGCAGTATTTT. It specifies CASSLGQVADTQYF.

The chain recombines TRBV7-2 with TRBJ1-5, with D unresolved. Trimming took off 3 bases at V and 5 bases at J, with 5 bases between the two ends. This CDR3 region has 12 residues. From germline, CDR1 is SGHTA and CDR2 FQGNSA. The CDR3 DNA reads TGTGCCAGCAGCTTCTTCGATCAGCCCCAGCATTTT. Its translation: CASSFFDQPQHF.

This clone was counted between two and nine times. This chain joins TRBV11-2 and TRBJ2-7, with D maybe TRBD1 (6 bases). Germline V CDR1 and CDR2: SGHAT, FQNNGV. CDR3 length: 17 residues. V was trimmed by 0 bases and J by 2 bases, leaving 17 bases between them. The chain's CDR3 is CASSLDQGQQITYEQYF. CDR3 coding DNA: TGTGCCAGCAGCTTAGACCAGGGGCAACAAATTACCTACGAGCAGTACTTC.

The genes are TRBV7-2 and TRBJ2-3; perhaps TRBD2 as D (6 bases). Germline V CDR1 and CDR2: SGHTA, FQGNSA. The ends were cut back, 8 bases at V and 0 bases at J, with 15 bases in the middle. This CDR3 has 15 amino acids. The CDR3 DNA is TGTGCCAGCTTGGACTATCGGTCAAGCACAGATACGCAGTATTTT. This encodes CASLDYRSSTDTQYF.